The entry that follows covers one T cell receptor beta chain sequence. Its specificity is unknown. The V and J ends lost 5 bases and 0 bases respectively, with 8 bases between them. The CDR3 contains 14 residues. The germline gives CDR1 MRHNA, CDR2 SNTAGT. The repertoire was sequenced with immunoSEQ multiplex PCR; TCRdb's copy has only in-frame clones and lacks some. The table records approximately 2,000,000 clones, 85% to 95% of them present only once. This entry comes from a study of shared clonotypes between healthy human individuals. Study overall: The study enrolled a couple of women and three men aged 18 to 49.

Findings of the study overall: Naive CD4 clonotype sharing across several donors was 4% to 5.5%.

V gene TRBV6-4 combines with J gene TRBJ2-1; D is unclear. This TCR was recovered from a man between 18 and 29 years old in good health. Some clones in this sample may be carry-over from other donors' samples. The specimen sequenced was naive CD4+ T cells from PBMCs. Subset here: CD45RA+ positively selected. The CDR3 region has the DNA TGTGCCAGCAGTCTAGAGAGCTCCTACAATGAGCAGTTCTTC. It codes for CASSLESSYNEQFF.